This entry features one T cell receptor beta chain sequence. These data originate in a study of blood T cell repertoires in COVID-19. Background on the study: The study drew acute and convalescent COVID-19 samples from the United States, Italy and Spain. Sample material is recorded as cDNA or gDNA derived from T cells, B-cell-depleted T cells, or PBMCs.

Authors' analysis steps: Nucleated cell counts were estimated from reference gene primer amplification. Clones were read by immunoSEQ multiplex PCR, and TCRdb kept only the in-frame ones, dropping some. From that table come the V and J calls and clone size; the DNA was used to work out D and trimming. This sample has around 260,000 clones, with 87% found just once. This CDR3 region has 13 residues. V lost 2 bases to trimming and J lost 0 bases; unmatched junction nucleotides: 1. Germline assignment: CDR1 GTSNPN and CDR2 SVGIG (reference sequence). Sequenced sample: peripheral blood. This chain joins TRBV30 and TRBJ2-7, with 7 bases lining up with TRBD2. The clonotype originates from a woman between 40 and 50 years old who had recovered from COVID-19. CDR3 residues: CAWSRGVSYEQYF. CDR3 coding DNA: TGTGCCTGGAGTCGGGGGGTCTCCTACGAGCAGTACTTC. The whole variable domain, remainder taken from reference TRBV30 and TRBJ2-7, is SQTIHQWPATLVQPVGSPLSLECTVEGTSNPNLYWYRQAAGRGLQLLFYSVGIGQISSEVPQNLSASRPQDRQFILSSKKLLLSDSGFYLCAWSRGVSYEQYFGPGTRLTVT.